These T cell receptor beta chains were read from a single sample in a study of blood T cell repertoires in COVID-19. The data were produced by immunoSEQ multiplex PCR, yet TCRdb's version contains in-frame clones alone and is incomplete. The sample lists roughly 100,000 clones; 70% to 85% were seen once. Sequenced material: peripheral blood. These receptors were collected from a woman aged 60 to 75 with acute or convalescent COVID-19. Both conserved end residues are part of each CDR3. A D gene is named only where the DNA matches it firmly. Clone size appears in some rows only: once, few, many, or a class for an expanded clone.

>TRBJ1-4|.|once|TRBV3-1/TRBV3-2
CASSQGNQQGRVF
TGTGCCAGCAGCCAAGGGAACCAACAGGGAAGGGTTTTT
>TRBJ2-7|TRBD2|once|TRBV5-1
CASSSLAGSYEQYF
TGCGCCAGCAGCTCCCTAGCGGGAAGTTACGAGCAGTACTTC
>TRBJ2-3|TRBD2|.|TRBV5-1
CASSIGLAGGSTDTQYF
TGCGCCAGCAGCATAGGACTAGCGGGAGGGTCCACAGATACGCAGTATTTT
>TRBJ1-2|.|.|TRBV11-2
CASSLGGTPGYTF
TGTGCCAGCAGCTTAGGAGGGACACCTGGCTACACCTTC
>TRBJ2-1|TRBD2|.|TRBV3-1/TRBV3-2
CASSQEPSGSNEQFF
TGTGCCAGCAGCCAAGAGCCTAGCGGGAGCAATGAGCAGTTCTTC
>TRBJ2-2|TRBD2|once|TRBV5-1
CATGLAGGNTGELFF
TGCGCCACGGGACTAGCGGGAGGGAACACCGGGGAGCTGTTTTTT
>TRBJ1-5|.|.|TRBV6-1
CASSEWGDNQPQHF
TGTGCCAGCAGTGAGTGGGGGGATAATCAGCCCCAGCATTTT
>TRBJ2-7|TRBD1|.|TRBV4-1
CASSQDRTGGPYEQYF
TGCGCCAGCAGCCAAGATAGGACAGGGGGTCCCTACGAGCAGTACTTC
>TRBJ2-1|TRBD2|once|TRBV18
CASSPTSGSYNEQFF
TGTGCCAGCTCACCGACTAGCGGGAGCTACAATGAGCAGTTCTTC
>TRBJ2-1|TRBD2|.|TRBV9
CASSVQAGARNEQFF
TGTGCCAGCAGCGTTCAGGCGGGAGCACGTAATGAGCAGTTCTTC
>TRBJ1-5|TRBD1|.|TRBV19
CASTPDRVFNQPQHF
TGTGCCAGTACCCCGGACAGGGTATTCAATCAGCCCCAGCATTTT
>TRBJ2-3|.|once|TRBV15
CATSKTGRRNTDTQYF
TGTGCCACCAGCAAAACAGGACGAAGAAACACAGATACGCAGTATTTT
>TRBJ1-2|TRBD1|.|TRBV3-1/TRBV3-2
CASTSQGNYGYTF
TGTGCCAGCACCTCACAGGGGAACTATGGCTACACCTTC
>TRBJ2-7|TRBD2|once|TRBV9
CASSRSIAGQEEQYF
TGTGCCAGCAGTCGGAGTATAGCGGGGCAAGAGGAGCAGTACTTC
>TRBJ2-1|TRBD1|.|TRBV27
CASSFDRGPYNEQFF
TGTGCCAGCAGTTTCGACAGGGGGCCCTACAATGAGCAGTTCTTC
>TRBJ2-2|.|.|TRBV3-1/TRBV3-2
CASGRNTGELFF
TGTGCCAGCGGGAGGAACACCGGGGAGCTGTTTTTT
>TRBJ1-1|.|.|TRBV19
CASRQALGGNTEAFF
TGTGCCAGTAGACAGGCCCTGGGGGGAAACACTGAAGCTTTCTTT
>TRBJ1-5|TRBD1|.|TRBV2
CASRTPGQGAGGNQPQHF
TGTGCCAGCAGAACCCCTGGACAGGGGGCTGGCGGCAATCAGCCCCAGCATTTT
>TRBJ2-5|.|.|TRBV2
CASSDATVETQYF
TGTGCCAGCAGTGACGCAACAGTAGAGACCCAGTACTTC
>TRBJ2-7|.|.|TRBV11-1
CASRDGTEYTYEQYF
TGTGCCAGCAGGGACGGGACTGAGTATACCTACGAGCAGTACTTC
>TRBJ1-1|.|.|TRBV2
CASCTRQKNTEAFF
TGTGCCAGCTGTACGAGACAGAAGAACACTGAAGCTTTCTTT
>TRBJ1-4|TRBD1|.|TRBV7-9
CASSYGTGLSNEKLFF
TGTGCCAGCAGCTACGGGACAGGACTGAGTAATGAAAAACTGTTTTTT
>TRBJ2-2|.|.|TRBV5-1
CASSRRTENTGELFF
TGCGCCAGCAGCCGCCGGACAGAGAACACCGGGGAGCTGTTTTTT
>TRBJ1-1|TRBD1|.|TRBV29-1
CSVDQGAVGTEAFF
TGCAGCGTTGATCAGGGGGCAGTAGGTACTGAAGCTTTCTTT
>TRBJ2-3|.|.|TRBV19
CASSAYPSESDTQYF
TGTGCCAGTAGTGCTTACCCATCGGAGTCAGATACGCAGTATTTT
>TRBJ2-2|TRBD2|.|TRBV5-1
CASSLFSGRSGELFF
TGCGCCAGCAGCTTGTTTAGCGGGCGGTCCGGGGAGCTGTTTTTT
>TRBJ2-2|TRBD2|few|TRBV7-3
CASSPFSTLAGEGRELFF
TGTGCCAGCAGCCCTTTTTCTACCCTAGCGGGAGAAGGCCGGGAGCTGTTTTTT
>TRBJ2-1|.|once|TRBV19
CASSGAGTPPNEQFF
TGTGCCAGTAGTGGAGCGGGTACCCCCCCCAATGAGCAGTTCTTC
>TRBJ1-2|TRBD1|.|TRBV7-9
CASSHRDRRDYGYTF
TGTGCCAGCAGCCATCGGGACAGGAGGGACTATGGCTACACCTTC
>TRBJ1-1|.|.|TRBV6-5
CASSIQGSTAEAFF
TGTGCCAGCAGTATACAGGGATCGACTGCTGAAGCTTTCTTT
>TRBJ1-1|.|.|TRBV7-7
CASSLVRAGWEAFF
TGTGCTAGCAGCTTAGTACGGGCAGGGTGGGAAGCTTTCTTT
>TRBJ1-1|.|.|TRBV27
CASSSLGGGANTEAFF
TGTGCCAGCAGTTCCCTGGGCGGGGGGGCGAACACTGAAGCTTTCTTT
>TRBJ1-2|TRBD1|.|TRBV7-9
CASSLPTGVGYTF
TGTGCCAGCAGCTTACCCACAGGGGTTGGCTACACCTTC
>TRBJ2-5|.|.|TRBV2
CATKIQGNPQETQYF
TGTGCCACAAAAATACAGGGAAACCCCCAAGAGACCCAGTACTTC
>TRBJ2-5|.|.|TRBV5-1
CASSLVDRQETQYF
TGCGCCAGCAGCCTCGTCGACAGACAAGAGACCCAGTACTTC
>TRBJ2-3|TRBD2|.|TRBV10-3
CAITLGLGTDTQYF
TGTGCCATCACCTTAGGACTAGGCACAGATACGCAGTATTTT
>TRBJ2-1|.|.|TRBV18
CASSPPQIPAYNEQFF
TGTGCCAGCTCACCTCCACAGATACCCGCCTACAATGAGCAGTTCTTC
>TRBJ1-1|.|.|TRBV10-3
CAISESQGGTEAFF
TGTGCCATCAGTGAGTCTCAGGGAGGGACTGAAGCTTTCTTT
>TRBJ2-3|TRBD2|.|TRBV18
CASSDGGLAADTQYF
TGTGCCAGCTCCGATGGGGGACTAGCTGCAGATACGCAGTATTTT
>TRBJ2-3|.|once|TRBV30
CAWNRDSAADTQYF
TGTGCCTGGAATAGGGACTCGGCTGCAGATACGCAGTATTTT
>TRBJ2-7|.|.|TRBV5-8
CASSRLGGSSYEQYF
TGTGCCAGCAGTCGCCTCGGAGGGAGCTCCTACGAGCAGTACTTC
>TRBJ1-2|.|.|TRBV28
CASSLRAGYTF
TGTGCCAGCAGTCTCCGAGCCGGCTACACCTTC
>TRBJ2-3|.|.|TRBV28
CASSFDGTPYNTQYF
TGTGCCAGCAGTTTTGACGGGACTCCGTATAATACGCAGTATTTT
>TRBJ1-2|TRBD1|.|TRBV6-5
CASSQTGQGTYGYTF
TGTGCCAGCAGTCAAACTGGACAGGGGACTTATGGCTACACCTTC
>TRBJ2-3|TRBD2|.|TRBV3-1/TRBV3-2
CASSLLAGGRVEDTQYF
TGTGCCAGCAGCCTCTTAGCGGGAGGGCGGGTAGAAGATACGCAGTATTTT
>TRBJ1-1|.|.|TRBV12-3/TRBV12-4
CASSPDTEAFF
TGTGCCAGCAGTCCGGACACTGAAGCTTTCTTT
>TRBJ2-3|TRBD2|.|TRBV19
CASSRVSSGLTDTQYF
TGTGCCAGTAGTAGGGTTTCTAGCGGTCTCACAGATACGCAGTATTTT
>TRBJ2-1|TRBD2|.|TRBV5-4
CASSPGGASGRSYNEQFF
TGTGCCAGCAGCCCGGGGGGGGCTAGCGGGAGGTCTTACAATGAGCAGTTCTTC
>TRBJ2-1|.|.|TRBV9
CASSVVGVSNEQFF
TGTGCCAGCAGCGTAGTGGGCGTATCCAATGAGCAGTTCTTC
>TRBJ1-1|TRBD1|.|TRBV5-4
CASSSTGGNTEAFF
TGTGCCAGCAGCTCAACAGGGGGGAACACTGAAGCTTTCTTT
>TRBJ2-2|TRBD1|.|TRBV7-3
CASSDRQGATGELFF
TGTGCCAGCAGCGACCGACAGGGGGCGACCGGGGAGCTGTTTTTT